The source of this TCR beta chain is a study of shared clonotypes between healthy human individuals. Splitting of CD4+ cells produced CD45RA+ naive and CD45RA-negative memory subsets. As for this clone: Other DNA sequences in the same sample also yield this CDR3.

Germline loops: CDR1 SGHTA, CDR2 FQGNSA. The ends were cut back, 5 bases at V and 2 bases at J, with 10 bases in the middle. This CDR3 spans 14 amino acids. TCRdb keeps only in-frame clones here, not all; method: immunoSEQ multiplex PCR. The table shows 2 million to 2.5 million clones, with 93% occurring only once. The origin of this receptor is a man aged 18 to 29 in good health. Some clones in this sample may be carry-over from other donors' samples. This sequence joins TRBV7-2 and TRBJ2-1; the D gene is possibly TRBD1 (6 bases). Sequencing used naive CD4+ T cells from PBMCs. The sample's subset: CD45RA+ positively selected. For the CDR3, the DNA is TGTGCCAGCAGCCCGAGGGGGACCTACAATGAGCAGTTCTTC. Translating it yields CASSPRGTYNEQFF. The full variable domain, in which reference TRBV7-2 and TRBJ2-1 provide the parts outside the CDR3, is GAGVSQSPSNKVTEKGKDVELRCDPISGHTALYWYRQSLGQGLEFLIYFQGNSAPDKSGLPSDRFSAERTGGSVSTLTIQRTQQEDSAVYLCASSPRGTYNEQFFGPGTRLTVL.